This TCR beta chain was retrieved from a study of cytomegalovirus exposure and HLA in healthy donors. 13 Jbeta primers and 60 Vbeta primers were used for the PCR. Assay: immunoSEQ multiplex PCR; the TCRdb copy retains only in-frame clones and omits some. The top ten hold roughly 6.1% of the sample, which has 95,000 to 150,000 clones, over 65% seen once. The germline gives CDR1 MRHNA, CDR2 SNTAGT. CDR3 size: 12 residues. Regarding the study as a whole: For most TCR beta V segments, an earlier analysis put the productive rate at about 87% or about 30% of the time. As was reported, the HLA-A and HLA-B alleles of most subjects were accurately predicted from TCR beta sequences. When analyzed later, a missense DCLRE1C variant was found to be linked to TCR beta V- and J-gene trimming.

Concerning this clone: Its target is not known. A read error may produce the germline difference seen at one junction end.

What was sequenced was PBMCs. The rearrangement links TRBV6-4 to TRBJ2-7, with D perhaps matching TRBD2 (6 bases). The TCR comes from a woman between 35 and 50 years old in good health and CMV-seronegative. The CDR3 sequence is CASSDSGGRFFF. The CDR3 DNA reads as TGTGCCAGCAGTGACTCGGGAGGACGGTTCTTCTTC.